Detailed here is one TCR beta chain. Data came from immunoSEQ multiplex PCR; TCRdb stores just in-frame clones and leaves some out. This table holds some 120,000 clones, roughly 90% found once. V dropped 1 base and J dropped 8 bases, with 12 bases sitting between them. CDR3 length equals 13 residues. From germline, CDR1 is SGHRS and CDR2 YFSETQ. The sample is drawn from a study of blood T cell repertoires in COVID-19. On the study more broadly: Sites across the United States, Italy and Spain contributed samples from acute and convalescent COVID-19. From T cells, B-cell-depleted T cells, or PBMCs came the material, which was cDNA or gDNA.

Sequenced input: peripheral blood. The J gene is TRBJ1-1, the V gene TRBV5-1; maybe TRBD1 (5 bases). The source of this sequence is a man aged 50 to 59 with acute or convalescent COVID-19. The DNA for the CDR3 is TGCGCCAGCAGCTTGACGGGGGGTCAGGAAGCTTTCTTT. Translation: CASSLTGGQEAFF. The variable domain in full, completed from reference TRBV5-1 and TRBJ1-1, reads KAGVTQTPRYLIKTRGQQVTLSCSPISGHRSVSWYQQTPGQGLQFLFEYFSETQRNKGNFPGRFSGRQFSNSRSEMNVSTLELGDSALYLCASSLTGGQEAFFGQGTRLTVV.